A single sample is the source of the 14 T cell receptor beta chains below, sequenced in a study of T cells in Graves' hyperthyroidism and ophthalmopathy. Amplified regions were TCR beta CDR3 sequences from RNA transcripts. HTBI primers drove first-round RT-PCR of the TCR CDR3. MiXCR was run by TCRdb on the multiplex PCR reads, yielding one entry per CDR3 protein. The sample lists more than 550,000 distinct CDR3 sequences, over 15% seen once, with approximately 16% in the top ten. Sequenced material: blood. Receptors originate from a woman between 50 and 59 years old with Graves' hyperthyroidism that later progressed to Graves' ophthalmopathy.

The CDR3 region is CASSLTSGGRYEQYF. CDR3 nucleotide sequence: TGTGCCAGCAGCCTGACTAGCGGGGGTCGCTACGAGCAGTACTTC. The rearrangement uses TRBV12-3 or TRBV12-4 and TRBJ2-7; TRBD2 aligns across 12 bases. The CDR3 is 15 residues long. J was trimmed by 3 bases and V by 6 bases; bases with no gene match: 6.

The rearrangement uses TRBV20-1 and TRBJ2-1, with 10 bases lining up with TRBD2. Germline CDR1 DFQATT, CDR2 SNEGSKA (reference sequence). The CDR3 contains 17 residues. The V gene end was trimmed by 6 bases and the J gene end by 10 bases; junction bases not matched to a gene: 21. The CDR3 loop reads CSASPRAASGGVREQFF. DNA of the CDR3: TGCAGTGCCAGCCCTAGGGCAGCGAGCGGGGGGGTGCGAGAGCAGTTCTTC.

The chain carries TRBV18 and TRBJ2-3; the match to TRBD2 covers 10 bases. The CDR3 has 19 amino acids. Germline V gives CDR1 KGHSH, CDR2 LQKENI. Trimming took 3 bases from V and 0 from J; bases not matched to a gene: 12. The DNA for the CDR3 is TGTGCCAGCTCACCCGTCATAGCGGGGGGCGCTCCTAGCACAGATACGCAGTATTTT. It is translated as CASSPVIAGGAPSTDTQYF.

This chain joins TRBV20-1 and TRBJ2-7; 7 nucleotides align to TRBD1. This CDR3 region has 13 residues. V dropped 3 bases and J dropped 6; count of bases not matched to a gene: 8. Germline V gene lookup returns CDR1 DFQATT and CDR2 SNEGSKA (reference sequence). CDR3 protein: CSASMDRFGEQYF. In DNA form, the CDR3 reads TGCAGTGCTAGTATGGACAGGTTCGGCGAGCAGTACTTC.

The chain carries TRBV28 and TRBJ2-7; TRBD2 matches 8 bases. The V gene end was trimmed by 3 bases and the J gene end by 6 bases; junction bases not matched to a gene: 10. This CDR3 region has 15 residues. Germline values: CDR1 MDHEN, CDR2 SYDVKM. The CDR3 coding sequence is TGTGCCAGCAGTTTGGGCGGGACTAGAAGCCGCGAGCAGTACTTC. Translating it yields CASSLGGTRSREQYF.

Concerning this clonotype itself: The conserved phenylalanine or tryptophan is not found at the CDR3 terminus, so this likely reflects a read error. The V gene is TRBV18, the J gene TRBJ2-5; D is undetermined. The CDR3 sequence is 14 residues long. V was shortened by 2 bases and J by 0 bases, with 7 bases between the two germline ends. The germline V gene has CDR1 KGHSH and CDR2 LQKENI. The CDR3 coding sequence is TGTGCCAGCTCACCAGGCAGTTACCAAGAGACCCAGTACTCC. Residues: CASSPGSYQETQYS.

This rearrangement joins TRBV27 to TRBJ1-5; the D gene is possibly TRBD1 (5 bases). The CDR3 contains 21 residues. CDR1 is MNHEY and CDR2 is SMNVEV in the germline V gene (reference sequence). The ends were cut back, 3 bases at V and 0 bases at J, with 27 bases in the middle. CDR3 sequence reads: CASSFPLPGQLGDYSNQPQHF. The CDR3 DNA follows: TGTGCCAGCAGTTTTCCCCTCCCCGGTCAGCTCGGGGACTATAGCAATCAGCCCCAGCATTTT.

This clonotype came up many times. This chain connects TRBV5-1 to TRBJ1-6; D call uncertain. The V and J ends lost 0 bases and 7 bases respectively, with 5 bases between them. CDR1 and CDR2 (germline): SGHRS, YFSETQ. The CDR3 runs 13 residues. The CDR3 loop is CASSLAWNSPLHF. In nucleotides, the CDR3 is TGCGCCAGCAGCTTGGCCTGGAATTCACCCCTCCACTTT.

The chain links TRBV20-1 to TRBJ2-2; TRBD1 or TRBD2 may be the D gene (5 bases each). V gave up 4 bases and J gave up 7 bases, with 16 bases separating them. CDR3 length: 14 residues. The germline gives CDR1 DFQATT, CDR2 SNEGSKA (reference sequence). In DNA form, the CDR3 reads TGCAGTGCTACCACGGGGCCCTTTGACGGGGAGCTGTTTTTT. This codes for CSATTGPFDGELFF.

This clonotype was seen only a few times. The rearrangement uses TRBV19 and TRBJ1-5; D is unclear. V gave up 6 bases and J gave up 5 bases, with 8 bases separating them. Germline V gene lookup returns CDR1 LNHDA and CDR2 SQIVND (reference sequence). This CDR3 has 12 amino acids. CDR3 in amino acids: CASSPQHQPQHF. DNA for the CDR3: TGTGCCAGTAGCCCACAACATCAGCCCCAGCATTTT.

This chain connects TRBV19 to TRBJ1-2; tentative D call: TRBD1 (6 bases). The CDR3 has 13 residues. CDR1 is LNHDA and CDR2 is SQIVND in the germline V gene (reference sequence). V dropped 0 bases and J dropped 5 bases, with 7 bases sitting between them. CDR3: CASSIEQGYGYTF. CDR3 nucleotide sequence: TGTGCCAGTAGTATAGAACAGGGATATGGCTACACCTTC.

This clonotype was detected a few times. The gene calls are TRBV9 and TRBJ2-1; a weak D match, TRBD1 (8 bases). Germline V gene lookup returns CDR1 SGDLS and CDR2 YYNGEE. This CDR3 comprises 16 residues. Trimming took off 0 bases at V and 7 bases at J, with 17 bases between the two ends. The CDR3 region has the DNA TGTGCCAGCAGCGTAGCTACAGGGGGGGCTTGGAATGAGCAGTTCTTC. Protein sequence: CASSVATGGAWNEQFF.

The rearrangement joins TRBV5-4 to TRBJ1-2, with 7 bases matching TRBD1. With V trimmed by 5 bases and J by 3 bases, 10 bases remained unmatched. This CDR3 is built from 15 residues. CDR1 and CDR2 (germline): SGHNT, YYREEE (reference sequence). CDR3: CASRTPRDRHYGYTF. The DNA for the CDR3 is TGTGCCAGCAGAACCCCCCGGGACAGACACTATGGCTACACCTTC.

In this sample, this clonotype turned up many times. The chain carries TRBV3-1 and TRBJ2-3; no definite D call. The germline V gene has CDR1 LGHDT and CDR2 YNNKEL (reference sequence). The CDR3 spans 14 residues. Trimming pared 1 base from V and 4 bases from J, leaving 9 bases between. CDR3 residues: CASSQGAKSDTQYF. The CDR3 nucleotides are TGTGCCAGCAGCCAAGGCGCGAAGTCAGATACGCAGTATTTT.